Listed here are 18 T cell receptor beta chains from one sample, sequenced in a study of human T cells and chemical hapten exposure. One entry per CDR3 protein results from TCRdb running MiXCR on the RACE reads. The data contain 200,000 to 300,000 distinct CDR3 sequences, about 9% of them singletons. Time point meaning: pre-sensitization, week 0. Sample treatment: therapeutic diphenylcyclopropenone sensitization with weekly scalp DPC. The sample consisted of whole blood, taken in connection with sensitization to the hapten diphenylcyclopropenone (DPC). The receptors come from a woman aged 40 to 50 with alopecia areata. Some clones in this sample may be carry-over from other donors' samples.

The rearrangement uses TRBV5-1 and TRBJ2-3, with D hard to call. V lost 2 bases and J 3 bases, leaving 10 bases between the germline ends. The CDR3 runs 14 residues. The germline gives CDR1 SGHRS, CDR2 YFSETQ. CDR3 amino acids: CASSLPDWTDTQYF. DNA for the CDR3: TGCGCCAGCAGCTTACCTGACTGGACAGATACGCAGTATTTT.

This clonotype showed up many times. The rearrangement uses TRBV24-1 and TRBJ1-5, with D unresolved. Germline V CDR1 and CDR2: KGHDR, SFDVKD. V was clipped by 1 base and J by 0 bases, with 12 bases between them. The CDR3 sequence is 17 residues long. CDR3 sequence: CATSDFAKTSSNQPQHF. The CDR3 DNA follows: TGTGCCACCAGTGATTTTGCCAAGACAAGTAGCAATCAGCCCCAGCATTTT.

In this sample, this clonotype turned up a few times. CDR3 region: CASSEPGQGTPEQYF. The CDR3 nucleotides are TGTGCCAGCAGTGAACCGGGACAGGGGACCCCCGAGCAGTACTTC. V and J are TRBV6-1 and TRBJ2-7; 10 bases match TRBD1. Germline CDR1 and CDR2: MNHNS and SASEGT. This CDR3 spans 15 amino acids. V dropped 2 bases and J dropped 6; count of bases not matched to a gene: 7.

This clonotype appeared many times. This rearrangement joins TRBV2 to TRBJ1-2; 9 bases are a match to TRBD1. This CDR3 spans 15 amino acids. The germline V gene encodes CDR1 SNHLY and CDR2 FYNNEI. V was pared by 6 bases and J by 2 bases, with 7 bases of the junction left unmatched. CDR3 region: CASSLNRGPNYGYTF. The CDR3 DNA sequence: TGTGCCAGCAGCTTGAACAGGGGGCCCAACTATGGCTACACCTTC.

The V call is TRBV7-6, the J call TRBJ1-1; D is unclear. The CDR3 is 16 amino acids. The germline V and J ends were trimmed by 0 bases and 0 bases, with 11 bases remaining between them. In germline, CDR1 is SGHVS, CDR2 FNYEAQ. The CDR3 coding sequence is TGTGCCAGCAGCTTAGCCGGAGACAACATGAACACTGAAGCTTTCTTT. Its translation is CASSLAGDNMNTEAFF.

This clonotype was seen more than once but under ten times. The rearrangement uses TRBV11-1 and TRBJ1-5; possible D gene TRBD1, 6 bases. V lost 0 bases, J lost 0 bases, and 18 bases lay in between. Germline V gene data show CDR1 as SGHAT and CDR2 as FQDESV (reference sequence). The CDR3 extends over 19 amino acids. The CDR3 region has the DNA TGTGCCAGCAGCTTAGCGATAAGGACAGCCGATTATAGCAATCAGCCCCAGCATTTT. Encoded protein: CASSLAIRTADYSNQPQHF.

The chain carries TRBV5-1 and TRBJ2-3, with unresolved D. Germline lookup yields CDR1 SGHRS and CDR2 YFSETQ. Trimming removed 1 base from V and 3 bases from J, with 9 bases in between. The CDR3 has 14 residues. Here the CDR3 reads CASSLQDGTDTQYF. The CDR3 nucleotides are TGCGCCAGCAGCTTGCAAGACGGGACAGATACGCAGTATTTT.

The chain is built from TRBV5-1 and TRBJ2-1; TRBD2 matches at 9 bases. V lost 0 bases, J lost 0 bases, and 16 bases stayed unmatched. From germline, CDR1 is SGHRS and CDR2 YFSETQ. This CDR3 region has 21 residues. The CDR3 sequence is CASSLVGSGSWRLSSYNEQFF. The DNA of the CDR3 is TGCGCCAGCAGCTTGGTCGGTAGCGGGAGTTGGAGGTTGAGCTCCTACAATGAGCAGTTCTTC. The full variable domain, with the rest looked up from reference TRBV5-1 and TRBJ2-1, is KAGVTQTPRYLIKTRGQQVTLSCSPISGHRSVSWYQQTPGQGLQFLFEYFSETQRNKGNFPGRFSGRQFSNSRSEMNVSTLELGDSALYLCASSLVGSGSWRLSSYNEQFFGPGTRLTVL.

This clonotype showed up just a few times. The chain couples TRBV28 to TRBJ1-5, with 9 bases matching TRBD1. The CDR3 runs to 15 residues. The germline gives CDR1 MDHEN, CDR2 SYDVKM. V shed 6 bases, J shed 2 bases, and the junction held 5 bases outside the gene matches. The chain's CDR3 is CASSTGQGGNQPQHF. The CDR3 bases are TGTGCCAGCAGCACGGGACAGGGTGGCAATCAGCCCCAGCATTTT.

The CDR3, as DNA: TGTGCCATCAGAGGTGAAGTATCATCCTACAATGAGCAGTTCTTC. This encodes CAIRGEVSSYNEQFF. The V gene is TRBV10-3, the J gene TRBJ2-1; D remains unclear. The V end was cut by 6 bases, the J end by 1 base, with 13 bases between. This CDR3 region has 15 residues. Germline V lookup: CDR1 ENHRY, CDR2 SYGVKD.

The chain links TRBV25-1 to TRBJ1-1, with a tentative D call TRBD1 (5 bases). This CDR3 has 16 amino acids. CDR1 and CDR2 from the germline V gene are MGHDK and SYGVNS. Trimming shortened V by 0 bases and J by 1 base, and 12 bases separated the two germline ends. CDR3 DNA: TGTGCCAGCAGTGAATACGGGTTCGGGACGAACACTGAAGCTTTCTTT. This sequence encodes CASSEYGFGTNTEAFF.

This clonotype has only a few counts. V usage is TRBV29-1 and J usage is TRBJ2-1, with TRBD2 matching over 7 bases. Losses at the gene ends were 3 bases for V and 5 bases for J; bases not matched to a gene: 4. The CDR3 is made up of 13 amino acids. Germline lookup yields CDR1 SQVTM and CDR2 ANQGSEA. The CDR3 bases are TGCAGCGTTGATCCAGCGGGAAACAATGAGCAGTTCTTC. Protein sequence: CSVDPAGNNEQFF.

In this sample, this clonotype turned up a few times. The chain is built from TRBV7-9 and TRBJ1-3; no clear D gene. The V gene's germline CDR1 is SEHNR and CDR2 FQNEAQ (reference sequence). V was cut by 5 bases and J by 4 bases, with 12 bases left in between. The CDR3 spans 14 residues. The CDR3 DNA follows: TGTGCCAGCAGCCCGTCCGGAGGGGGAAACACCATATATTTT. Translation: CASSPSGGGNTIYF.

This clonotype was observed a few times. The rearrangement links TRBV12-3 or TRBV12-4 to TRBJ1-6; no reliable D call. The V end was cut by 6 bases, the J end by 9 bases, with 9 bases between. The CDR3 length is 12 residues. The CDR3 here is CASSPPRSPLHF. The CDR3 DNA reads TGTGCCAGCAGCCCACCCCGTTCACCCCTCCACTTT.

This clonotype was found a few times. The chain uses TRBV29-1 and TRBJ1-1; 11 bases map to TRBD1. The CDR3 has 13 amino acids. V shed 3 bases and J 4 bases; nucleotides not matched to a gene: 1. The germline V gene encodes CDR1 SQVTM and CDR2 ANQGSEA. In nucleotides, the CDR3 is TGCAGCGTTGACGGGACAGGGGGCACTGAAGCTTTCTTT. As protein: CSVDGTGGTEAFF.

With regard to this clonotype: At one end, the junction sequence differs from germline, possibly due to a read error. V gene TRBV7-7 combines with J gene TRBJ2-2; the match to TRBD2 covers 8 bases. The germline V gene has CDR1 SSHAT and CDR2 FNYEAQ (reference sequence). The CDR3 contains 16 residues. As DNA, the CDR3 is TGTGCTAGCAGCCTCACAGCGGGAGCGGTCGCCGGGGAGCTGTTTTTT. It encodes CASSLTAGAVAGELFF.

This clonotype was seen only a few times. The chain combines TRBV7-2 with TRBJ1-5; D is unclear. The CDR3 runs 14 residues. Per the germline V gene, CDR1 is SGHTA and CDR2 is FQGNSA. V was shortened by 1 base and J by 3 bases, with 7 bases between the two germline ends. The DNA for the CDR3 is TGTGCCAGCAGCTTAGAAGCTTTCAATCAGCCCCAGCATTTT. Its translation is CASSLEAFNQPQHF.

This clonotype has only a few counts. The chain links TRBV10-3 to TRBJ2-7, with 7 positions matching TRBD2. With 8 bases clipped from V and 0 bases from J, the junction kept 1 base outside the gene matches. This CDR3 has 12 residues. Per the germline V gene, CDR1 is ENHRY and CDR2 is SYGVKD. CDR3 bases: TGTGCCATCGGGGGGGGCTCCTACGAGCAGTACTTC. It translates to CAIGGGSYEQYF.